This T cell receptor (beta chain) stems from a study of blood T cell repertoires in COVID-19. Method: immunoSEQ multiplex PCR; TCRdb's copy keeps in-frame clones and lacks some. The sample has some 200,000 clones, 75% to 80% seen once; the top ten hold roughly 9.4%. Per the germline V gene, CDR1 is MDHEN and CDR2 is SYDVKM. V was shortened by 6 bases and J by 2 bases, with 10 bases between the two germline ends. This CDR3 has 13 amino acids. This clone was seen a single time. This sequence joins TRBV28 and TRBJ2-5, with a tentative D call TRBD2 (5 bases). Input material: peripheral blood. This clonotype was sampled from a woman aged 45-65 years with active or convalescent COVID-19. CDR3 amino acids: CASSDYLQETQYF. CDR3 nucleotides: TGTGCCAGCAGCGACTACTTACAAGAGACCCAGTACTTC.